Listed below are T cell receptor beta chains from one sample, sequenced in a study of blood T cell repertoires in COVID-19. Method: immunoSEQ multiplex PCR; TCRdb's copy keeps in-frame clones and lacks some. Among about 170,000 clones, 87% were seen once, and the ten largest hold roughly 1.4%. The sample was peripheral blood. The receptors come from a woman in her forties or fifties with acute or convalescent COVID-19. The CDR3 runs from the conserved cysteine through the conserved F or W. D genes are given only for firm matches. Part of the rows lack a size; the others show once, few, many or a class for expanded clones.

D gene: NA
clone size: NA
V gene: TRBV7-2
J gene: TRBJ1-1
CDR3 DNA: TGTGCCAGCAGCTACGGGTCGAACACTGAAGCTTTCTTT
CDR3 protein: CASSYGSNTEAFF

D gene: NA
clone size: NA
V gene: TRBV29-1
J gene: TRBJ1-2
CDR3 DNA: TGCAGCGCCGGGGTTTTATATGGCTACACCTTC
CDR3 protein: CSAGVLYGYTF

D gene: TRBD1
clone size: NA
V gene: TRBV7-9
J gene: TRBJ1-1
CDR3 DNA: TGTGCCAGCAGCTTAGCGCAGGGGGCCGGCACTGAAGCTTTCTTT
CDR3 protein: CASSLAQGAGTEAFF

D gene: TRBD2
clone size: NA
V gene: TRBV5-1
J gene: TRBJ2-2
CDR3 DNA: TGCGCCAGCAGCTACGGACTAGCGGGTAAAGTCGGGGAGCTGTTTTTT
CDR3 protein: CASSYGLAGKVGELFF

D gene: NA
clone size: NA
V gene: TRBV7-9
J gene: TRBJ1-2
CDR3 DNA: TGTGCCAGCAGCTCTGACAATAACTATGGCTACACCTTC
CDR3 protein: CASSSDNNYGYTF

D gene: TRBD1
clone size: NA
V gene: TRBV10-3
J gene: TRBJ2-7
CDR3 DNA: TGTGCCATCAGTGCGGTTGGGACAGGGGACTACGAGCAGTACTTC
CDR3 protein: CAISAVGTGDYEQYF

D gene: NA
clone size: NA
V gene: TRBV11-3
J gene: TRBJ2-7
CDR3 DNA: TGTGCCAGCAGCTCCCCCACGGCCTACGAGCAGTACTTC
CDR3 protein: CASSSPTAYEQYF

D gene: TRBD2
clone size: NA
V gene: TRBV5-1
J gene: TRBJ2-1
CDR3 DNA: TGCGCCAGCAGCACACTAGCGGGAGGGGACAATGAGCAGTTCTTC
CDR3 protein: CASSTLAGGDNEQFF

D gene: NA
clone size: NA
V gene: TRBV4-3
J gene: TRBJ1-6
CDR3 DNA: TGCGCCCCTCCTCGTACCCCCAGGCAGGGCTATAATTCACCCCTCCACTTT
CDR3 protein: CAPPRTPRQGYNSPLHF

D gene: TRBD1
clone size: NA
V gene: TRBV19
J gene: TRBJ1-1
CDR3 DNA: TGTGCCAGTAGTCTACAGGGGATGAACACTGAAGCTTTCTTT
CDR3 protein: CASSLQGMNTEAFF

D gene: NA
clone size: NA
V gene: TRBV4-1
J gene: TRBJ1-6
CDR3 DNA: TGCGCCAGCAGCCATAACCCGACAGCGGGCGGTTCACCCCTCCACTTT
CDR3 protein: CASSHNPTAGGSPLHF

D gene: TRBD1
clone size: NA
V gene: TRBV3-1/TRBV3-2
J gene: TRBJ1-1
CDR3 DNA: TGTGCCAGCAGCCCCAGACAGGGGAACACTGAAGCTTTCTTT
CDR3 protein: CASSPRQGNTEAFF

D gene: NA
clone size: NA
V gene: TRBV5-4
J gene: TRBJ1-2
CDR3 DNA: TGTGCCAGCAGCCAGACGGAGAACTATGGCTACACCTTC
CDR3 protein: CASSQTENYGYTF

D gene: NA
clone size: once
V gene: TRBV21-1
J gene: TRBJ1-2
CDR3 DNA: TGTGCCAGCAGCACCGCGACAGGGGCAAACTATGGCTACACCTTC
CDR3 protein: CASSTATGANYGYTF

D gene: NA
clone size: few
V gene: TRBV28
J gene: TRBJ2-4
CDR3 DNA: TGTGCCAGCAGTTATAGGGGAACAAACATTCAGTACTTC
CDR3 protein: CASSYRGTNIQYF

D gene: NA
clone size: NA
V gene: TRBV7-3
J gene: TRBJ1-5
CDR3 DNA: TGTGCCAGCAGCTTAGGGGGAGGGCAGCCCCAGCATTTT
CDR3 protein: CASSLGGGQPQHF

D gene: NA
clone size: NA
V gene: TRBV10-3
J gene: TRBJ1-4
CDR3 DNA: TGTGCCATCAGTGAGCCGGGACATGGCACAACTAATGAAAAACTGTTTTTT
CDR3 protein: CAISEPGHGTTNEKLFF

D gene: TRBD1
clone size: NA
V gene: TRBV5-6
J gene: TRBJ2-1
CDR3 DNA: TGTGCCAGCAGCTTGGTCCGAGGACAGGGCTACAATGAGCAGTTCTTC
CDR3 protein: CASSLVRGQGYNEQFF

D gene: TRBD1
clone size: NA
V gene: TRBV7-2
J gene: TRBJ1-5
CDR3 DNA: TGTGCCAGCAGCTGGACAGGTAGCAATCAGCCCCAGCATTTT
CDR3 protein: CASSWTGSNQPQHF

D gene: TRBD1
clone size: NA
V gene: TRBV10-3
J gene: TRBJ2-1
CDR3 DNA: TGTGCCATCAGTAAGTTGACAGGGCCCAAGGGTGAGCAGTTCTTC
CDR3 protein: CAISKLTGPKGEQFF

D gene: NA
clone size: NA
V gene: TRBV21-1
J gene: TRBJ2-7
CDR3 DNA: TGTGCCAGCAGCAAAGGCGTCATCAGGACTACCTACGAGCAGTACTTC
CDR3 protein: CASSKGVIRTTYEQYF

D gene: NA
clone size: NA
V gene: TRBV27
J gene: TRBJ1-2
CDR3 DNA: TGTGCCAGCAGTTTCGACTATGGCTACACCTTC
CDR3 protein: CASSFDYGYTF

D gene: TRBD1
clone size: NA
V gene: TRBV10-1
J gene: TRBJ1-5
CDR3 DNA: TGCGCCAGTGGGGGACAGATCAATCAGCCCCAGCATTTT
CDR3 protein: CASGGQINQPQHF

D gene: NA
clone size: once
V gene: TRBV7-2
J gene: TRBJ2-5
CDR3 DNA: TGTGCCAGCAGCTTAGTCCCTCAAGAGACCCAGTACTTC
CDR3 protein: CASSLVPQETQYF

D gene: NA
clone size: NA
V gene: TRBV10-2
J gene: TRBJ1-2
CDR3 DNA: TGCGCCAGCAGTGATCAGGGGTCCTATGGCTACACCTTC
CDR3 protein: CASSDQGSYGYTF

D gene: NA
clone size: once
V gene: TRBV10-2
J gene: TRBJ1-5
CDR3 DNA: TGCGCCAGCAGTCCGAACACCCTCCCCAATCAGCCCCAGCATTTT
CDR3 protein: CASSPNTLPNQPQHF

D gene: NA
clone size: once
V gene: TRBV28
J gene: TRBJ1-2
CDR3 DNA: TGTGCCAGCAGTTTAGGACAGAACTATGGCTACACCTTC
CDR3 protein: CASSLGQNYGYTF

D gene: NA
clone size: NA
V gene: TRBV18
J gene: TRBJ1-1
CDR3 DNA: TGTGCCAGCTCTGGGGGAGGAGACACTGAAGCTTTCTTT
CDR3 protein: CASSGGGDTEAFF

D gene: NA
clone size: NA
V gene: TRBV18
J gene: TRBJ1-1
CDR3 DNA: TGTGCCAGCTCACCAGCCCAGGGTTTCCCTGAAGCTTTCTTT
CDR3 protein: CASSPAQGFPEAFF

D gene: NA
clone size: NA
V gene: TRBV10-2
J gene: TRBJ2-1
CDR3 DNA: TGCGCCAGCAGCAATTCAGGGAATGAGCAGTTCTTC
CDR3 protein: CASSNSGNEQFF

D gene: NA
clone size: NA
V gene: TRBV6-5
J gene: TRBJ2-1
CDR3 DNA: TGTGCCAGCGGTTCTTTATACAATGAGCAGTTCTTC
CDR3 protein: CASGSLYNEQFF

D gene: NA
clone size: once
V gene: TRBV7-2
J gene: TRBJ2-3
CDR3 DNA: TGTGCCAGCAGCTTCATTAGTGCGGCAGATACGCAGTATTTT
CDR3 protein: CASSFISAADTQYF

D gene: TRBD1
clone size: NA
V gene: TRBV10-3
J gene: TRBJ2-5
CDR3 DNA: TGTGCCACCTCAGGGGGACAAGAGACCCAGTACTTC
CDR3 protein: CATSGGQETQYF

D gene: TRBD1
clone size: NA
V gene: TRBV7-9
J gene: TRBJ1-2
CDR3 DNA: TGTGCCAGCAGCTTAGCAGGACAGGACTATGGCTACACCTTC
CDR3 protein: CASSLAGQDYGYTF

D gene: NA
clone size: NA
V gene: TRBV12-3/TRBV12-4
J gene: TRBJ1-3
CDR3 DNA: TGTGCCAGCAGGCCAGCTGGAAACACCATATATTTT
CDR3 protein: CASRPAGNTIYF

D gene: NA
clone size: NA
V gene: TRBV5-6
J gene: TRBJ1-1
CDR3 DNA: TGTGCCAGCAGCTTGCGGGTAGGCACTGAAGCTTTCTTT
CDR3 protein: CASSLRVGTEAFF

D gene: TRBD1
clone size: few
V gene: TRBV7-9
J gene: TRBJ1-2
CDR3 DNA: TGTGCCAGCAGCCTGGCCGGGACAGGGGGATTTGGCTACACCTTC
CDR3 protein: CASSLAGTGGFGYTF

D gene: TRBD2
clone size: NA
V gene: TRBV4-3
J gene: TRBJ2-1
CDR3 DNA: TGCGCCAGCAGCCAAGACCTAGCGGGGGGGCCGGGTGAGCAGTTCTTC
CDR3 protein: CASSQDLAGGPGEQFF

D gene: TRBD1
clone size: NA
V gene: TRBV18
J gene: TRBJ2-7
CDR3 DNA: TGTGCCAGCTCACCAGACAGGGCCGGGGCCTACGAGCAGTACTTC
CDR3 protein: CASSPDRAGAYEQYF

D gene: NA
clone size: NA
V gene: TRBV11-2
J gene: TRBJ2-5
CDR3 DNA: TGTGCCAGCAGCTTAGATCTCACGAGAGAGACCCAGTACTTC
CDR3 protein: CASSLDLTRETQYF